This TCR beta chain appears in the sequencing data of a study of cytomegalovirus exposure and HLA in healthy donors (dated by TCRdb to 2017 to 2019). Some background on the complete study: According to an earlier analysis of a few hundred of the donors, 150 million to 200 million T cells yielded roughly 110 million unique TCR beta sequences and about 300 Gb of sequence data. Roughly 300 gigabases of sequencing data and around 85 million unique TCR sequences made up an early release that covered roughly 670 HLA-typed donors. Of the 300 to 400 genotyped donors, approximately 80% fell in the genetic ancestry cluster associated with self-reported Caucasian donors. The aim of the study was to test whether cataloging public T cell receptors could identify signatures of past pathogen exposure. Using immunosequencing, the study profiled T cell repertoires from around 680 subjects and related those repertoires to cytomegalovirus serostatus. Besides the first cohort of roughly 640 subjects, a separate validation cohort made up of roughly 120 different subjects was used. The study combined high-throughput TCR immunosequencing, statistical association of individual TCRs with disease status, and machine learning to predict cytomegalovirus infection status. A later analysis re-analyzed previously published TCR beta repertoires from 500 to 700 donors and added high-resolution HLA genotyping to study TCR occurrence patterns. Rather than using new phenotypic data, the later analysis identified candidate immune exposures from TCR beta sequences and from how often those sequences occurred across donors. In an earlier analysis of over 550 of the donors, high-throughput TCR beta sequencing was used to judge whether each TCR beta V gene segment behaved as functional or pseudogenic. Donor age, sex, ethnicity and CMV serostatus were compiled alongside the repertoire data. Genome-wide SNP genotypes for about 65% of the roughly 670 donors were used in a later genetic analysis, which treated that subset as a discovery cohort. All discovery cohort repertoires had been generated using a single sequencing platform. HLA typing included class I and class II loci at four-digit resolution. Typing coverage varied by locus: about 629-630 donors for A, B, C, DRB1 and DQB1; approximately 560 for DQA1; more than 600 for DPA1; roughly 470 for DPB1. Because of strong linkage in the cohort, roughly 5 DR-DQ haplotypes were treated as single units for association and clustering. Among 398 genotyped donors of the cohort, an average of approximately 240,000 unique TCR beta nucleotide sequences were sequenced per donor, around a sixth of them non-productive. General study outcomes and caveats: CMV serostatus was the only immune exposure information available for the cohort. Compared with the 666-donor mean, donors in an Asian-associated ancestry cluster had fewer N-insertions in productive TCRs, according to a later genetic analysis. Because counts were too low, approximately 18 rarely observed V segments, including chromosome 9 orphons, were excluded from the earlier analysis of around 640 of the donors. A further reported finding was that TCR beta sequences accurately predicted the HLA-A and HLA-B alleles for most subjects in the first cohort. Most CMV-associated TCR beta chains appeared to be HLA-restricted in a later analysis, and the HLA associations seemed to be driven largely by CMV exposure. In a later analysis, HLA-associated TCR beta chains showed more clonal expansion and lower generation probabilities than non-associated chains that were equally common. In this cohort, only TCR beta chains were sequenced, and detectable features were limited by the absence of alpha or paired-chain data. In a later genetic analysis, a missense DCLRE1C variant was associated with V-gene and J-gene trimming of TCR beta chains, and the association was replicated in an independent cohort. Sequencing depth was assumed to be roughly uniform across donors in the presence/absence analyses, though that assumption may not hold. Broadly in line with IMGT annotations, most TCR beta V segments showed up in productive rearrangements about 87% or about 30% of the time in an earlier analysis of some 590 of the donors. At a false discovery rate of 0.05, a later analysis linked 16,951 TCR beta sequences to specific HLA alleles. In vitro tests confirmed that a few of the cytomegalovirus-associated TCR beta chains recognize cytomegalovirus antigens. Some IMGT-functional V segments, including TRBV6-2 and TRBV6-3, could not be told apart with the 87-base-pair reads, so those segments were excluded. Several of the top co-occurrence clusters appeared to be linked to parvovirus B19, influenza, CMV and Epstein-Barr virus, according to a later analysis. Correlated functional status among segregating V segments might reflect linkage disequilibrium, but an unknown experimental factor could not be ruled out. HLA typing was unavailable for some donors at each locus, so association tests used only the typed subset. The authors suggested that the approach could potentially be extended to other disease states and immunological phenotypes. When HLA alleles, especially DR and DQ, strongly co-occurred, attributing TCR associations to individual alleles was difficult. According to a later analysis, TCR association rates differed among HLA loci, with DRB1 alleles showing the most associated TCRs and HLA-C alleles showing the fewest. In the study, some 160 TCR beta chains were listed as associated with cytomegalovirus. A cluster of highly shared sequence variants was judged likely to be a technical artifact of the sequencing pipeline. In both the original and validation cohorts, the classifier was reported to diagnose cytomegalovirus status with high specificity and sensitivity. While some public TCRs were present in many individuals, most TCR sequences turned up only very rarely across donors.

The library was generated by the immunoSEQ multiplex PCR assay. For the multiplex PCR, a mixture combining 60 forward primers for TCR Vbeta segments and 13 reverse primers for TCR Jbeta segments was used. Amplification of the CDR3 region of rearranged TCR beta genes was performed with a multiplex PCR assay on genomic DNA. On the Illumina HiSeq System, the amplified TCR beta libraries were sequenced as 87-base-pair reads. Regarding the original processing steps: A later analysis counted tens of millions of unique TCR beta chains across the approximately 700 repertoires, and approximately 11 million of these chains were shared by at least two donors. A nearest-neighbor algorithm error-corrected the raw reads and collapsed the reads into unique sequences, merging closely related sequences to remove PCR and sequencing errors. V, D and J gene segments were assigned by aligning CDR3 sequences to IMGT reference sequences. For a sequence to be retained, at least a six-nucleotide match to both a V gene segment and a J gene segment was required. Rearrangements were classified as productive when the CDR3 lacked stop codons and remained in frame with V and J, and all other rearrangements were classified as non-productive. CDR3 was defined according to IMGT convention as the region running from the second conserved V-encoded cysteine to the conserved J-encoded phenylalanine. The earlier analysis of about 570 of the donors excluded any sequence lacking an unambiguous match to a single V gene segment. In an earlier analysis of approximately 610 of the donors, V segments were called functional above 56.7% productive rearrangements and were called segregating when the between-donor standard deviation exceeded 5%. To diagnose cytomegalovirus status from the catalog of TCR beta chain sequences, a statistical classification framework was built. In a later analysis, TCR nucleotide sequences were compared against IMGT/GENE-DB human TR gene sequences so that V and J genes could be assigned. The TCRdist pipeline was used in a later analysis to assign CDR3 sequences and most-parsimonious VDJ recombination scenarios. In a later analysis, every TCR beta chain was defined by the combination of its CDR3 amino acid sequence and its V-gene family, and reads without a unique V-gene family were dropped. To address suspected cross-contamination and a sequencing artifact, a later analysis removed under 600 highly shared, low-generation-probability nucleotide sequences. In a later analysis, a clonal expansion index was calculated for each public chain from normalized within-repertoire ranks of inferred template counts. A later analysis computed generation probabilities with a VDJ recombination model fitted to out-of-frame rearrangements, and checked the results against IGoR. Hypergeometric tests were used in a later analysis to score TCR-TCR, TCR-HLA and TCR-CMV co-occurrence, with a repertoire-size bias correction applied to the TCR pairs. In a later analysis, false discovery rates were estimated by permuting HLA or CMV assignments 20 times. A later analysis grouped co-occurring TCRs with DBSCAN, adding TCRdist sequence similarity when clustering within HLA-allele-positive subsets. For co-occurrence clustering, repertoires with fewer than 30,000 or more than 120,000 public chains were excluded, along with five repertoires with anomalous nucleotide sharing. In TCRdb, the immuneACCESS table is reduced to in-frame sequences with V and J assigned. These tables do not hold every clone; where another copy was compared, an unresolved V gene accounts for under half, and the others remain unexplained. The V and J calls and clone size come from that table; D and trimming were worked out from the DNA. The sample table records 100,000 to 150,000 clones; 75% to 85% of these occur just once. 1% to 1.5% of the sample is held by the ten biggest clonotypes.

The CDR3, from cysteine to phenylalanine, totals 15 residues. Only CDR3 DNA remains: 45 bases, in frame from the first base. Trimmed from V: 5 bases; trimmed from J: 2 bases; junction bases lacking a gene match: 5. CDR1 and CDR2, per the germline V gene, are MNHEY and SVGAGI. A note on this clone: What this receptor recognizes is not known. No base quality values were provided; no much bigger clone lies one nucleotide off.

In total, about 650 healthy bone marrow donors made up the cohort. At the time of sampling, all cohort members were nominally healthy, though unrecorded immune exposures were likely present. The donor was CMV seronegative and was included in the group of around 320 seronegative cohort members. A peripheral blood sample was provided by each donor, and peripheral blood mononuclear cells were used for TCR beta sequencing. The Qiagen DNeasy Blood Extraction Kit was used to extract genomic DNA from the blood cell samples. Sequenced: PBMCs. The sequence is built from TRBV6-5 and TRBJ2-7, and 11 junctional nucleotides match TRBD2. This clonotype originated in a girl under 10 years old in good health and CMV-seronegative. The DNA sequence is as follows: TGTGCCAGCAGTGGGGGGACTAGCGGACCCTACGAGCAGTACTTC. This codes for CASSGGTSGPYEQYF.